The rows below give T cell receptor beta chains drawn from one sample of a study of blood T cell repertoires in COVID-19. Profiled with immunoSEQ multiplex PCR; TCRdb holds only in-frame clones, not every one. The table lists approximately 300,000 clones, about nine tenths of them singletons. Sample: PBMCs or T cells enriched from blood (not recorded which). All receptors come from a man in his fifties or sixties who had recovered from COVID-19. Both conserved end residues are part of each CDR3. A D gene is named only where the DNA matches it firmly. Size is stated for part of the rows, as once, few or many counts, or as a class when the clone is expanded.

once TRBJ2-1 TRBV24-1 TRBD2 CATSLRTSGKENEQFF TGTGCCACCTCGCTGCGGACTAGCGGGAAGGAGAATGAGCAGTTCTTC
NA TRBJ1-5 TRBV19 NA CASSQQGLGGNQPQHF TGTGCCAGTAGTCAACAGGGATTAGGGGGCAATCAGCCCCAGCATTTT
NA TRBJ1-2 TRBV28 NA CASFSVNYGYTF TGTGCCAGCTTCAGTGTCAACTATGGCTACACCTTC
NA TRBJ2-2 TRBV7-2 NA CASSLRVTGSGELFF TGTGCCAGCAGCTTACGCGTCACGGGGAGCGGGGAGCTGTTTTTT
NA TRBJ2-3 TRBV2 TRBD1 CASRGTGVSYTDTQYF TGTGCCAGCAGGGGGACAGGTGTCTCATATACAGATACGCAGTATTTT
few TRBJ1-2 TRBV18 NA CASSPTANYGYTF TGTGCCAGCTCACCAACAGCTAACTATGGCTACACCTTC
NA TRBJ1-2 TRBV7-9 NA CASSFTGGGAEGYTF TGTGCCAGCAGTTTTACCGGGGGTGGGGCTGAAGGCTACACCTTC
NA TRBJ2-7 TRBV25-1 NA CASSEWQGYEQYF TGTGCCAGCAGTGAATGGCAGGGATACGAGCAGTACTTC
NA TRBJ1-2 TRBV3-1/TRBV3-2 NA CASRAGNYGYTF TGTGCCAGCAGGGCGGGTAACTATGGCTACACCTTC
NA TRBJ2-7 TRBV7-7 NA CASIEGTHSYEQYF TGTGCTAGCATAGAAGGGACACACTCCTACGAGCAGTACTTC
NA TRBJ2-7 TRBV5-1 TRBD2 CASSPGTSLGEQYF TGCGCCAGCAGCCCGGGGACTAGTCTCGGCGAGCAGTACTTC
NA TRBJ1-5 TRBV24-1 NA CATSEVGSNQPQHF TGTGCCACCAGTGAAGTCGGTTCCAATCAGCCCCAGCATTTT
NA TRBJ1-3 TRBV9 NA CASSDRVALSGNTIYF TGTGCCAGCAGCGACAGGGTGGCCCTCTCTGGAAACACCATATATTTT
NA TRBJ2-2 TRBV6-6 NA CASSYLIEYTGELFF TGTGCCAGCAGTTACCTCATAGAGTACACCGGGGAGCTGTTTTTT
NA TRBJ1-2 TRBV5-1 TRBD1 CASSTVRQGTYTF TGCGCCAGCAGCACCGTAAGACAGGGAACCTACACCTTC
NA TRBJ2-2 TRBV5-1 NA CASSLPSTGELFF TGCGCCAGCAGCTTGCCCAGCACCGGGGAGCTGTTTTTT
NA TRBJ1-5 TRBV19 NA CASSIMAGAAGQPQHF TGTGCCAGTAGTATAATGGCGGGGGCAGCAGGTCAGCCCCAGCATTTT
NA TRBJ2-5 TRBV7-2 TRBD1 CASSPQGASETQYF TGTGCCAGCAGCCCACAGGGGGCAAGCGAGACCCAGTACTTC
NA TRBJ2-7 TRBV4-3 TRBD2 CASSQGFGTSGTYEQYF TGCGCCAGCAGCCAGGGATTCGGGACTAGCGGAACCTACGAGCAGTACTTC
NA TRBJ2-2 TRBV7-3 TRBD2 CASSTGLLTGELFF TGTGCCAGCAGCACGGGACTACTGACCGGGGAGCTGTTTTTT
few TRBJ1-2 TRBV19 NA CASSKERGNDYGYTF TGTGCCAGTAGTAAAGAGCGGGGGAATGACTATGGCTACACCTTC
NA TRBJ2-1 TRBV9 NA CASSVGPEGYSYNEQFF TGTGCCAGCAGCGTAGGTCCTGAGGGATACTCCTACAATGAGCAGTTCTTC
NA TRBJ2-7 TRBV28 NA CASSSWGQSSYEQYF TGTGCCAGCAGTTCTTGGGGCCAAAGCTCCTACGAGCAGTACTTC
NA TRBJ2-7 TRBV2 TRBD1 CASSPTGGSGEQYF TGTGCCAGCAGCCCGACAGGGGGATCGGGCGAGCAGTACTTC
NA TRBJ2-3 TRBV5-5 TRBD2 CASSLATGTRVTDTQYF TGTGCCAGCAGCTTGGCCACCGGGACTAGGGTCACAGATACGCAGTATTTT
NA TRBJ2-5 TRBV19 NA CASSIYGSQETQYF TGTGCCAGTAGTATATATGGCAGCCAAGAGACCCAGTACTTC
NA TRBJ1-2 TRBV7-2 TRBD1 CASSPRDSNYGYTF TGTGCCAGCAGCCCGAGGGACAGTAACTATGGCTACACCTTC
NA TRBJ1-2 TRBV27 TRBD1 CASSPGTGSNYGYTF TGTGCCAGCAGTCCGGGGACAGGTTCCAACTATGGCTACACCTTC
NA TRBJ2-5 TRBV11-2 TRBD2 CASSHTGLGETQYF TGTGCCAGCAGCCACACCGGACTAGGGGAGACCCAGTACTTC
NA TRBJ1-1 TRBV12-3/TRBV12-4 TRBD1 CASSLQGGTEAFF TGTGCCAGCAGCCTACAGGGGGGGACTGAAGCTTTCTTT
once TRBJ2-3 TRBV9 TRBD1 CASTPGQGRGTDTQYF TGTGCCAGCACCCCAGGACAGGGGAGAGGAACAGATACGCAGTATTTT
NA TRBJ2-7 TRBV4-3 TRBD2 CASSLDVLAGGAEQYF TGCGCCAGCAGCCTGGACGTTTTAGCGGGAGGGGCCGAGCAGTACTTC
NA TRBJ1-4 TRBV12-3/TRBV12-4 TRBD1 CASRRGQSEKLFF TGTGCCAGCAGGCGGGGACAGTCTGAAAAACTGTTTTTT
NA TRBJ1-1 TRBV5-1 NA CASSLSGTPNTEAFF TGCGCCAGCAGCTTAAGTGGGACACCGAACACTGAAGCTTTCTTT
NA TRBJ2-5 TRBV15 TRBD1 CATSRTETGPETQYF TGTGCCACCAGCAGAACAGAGACAGGGCCAGAGACCCAGTACTTC
NA TRBJ2-4 TRBV4-1 TRBD1 CASSPPGTGNRDIQYF TGCGCCAGCAGCCCTCCCGGGACAGGGAATCGGGACATTCAGTACTTC
NA TRBJ1-1 TRBV29-1 NA CSGLTGNTEAFF TGCAGCGGACTGACAGGGAACACTGAAGCTTTCTTT
NA TRBJ2-5 TRBV24-1 TRBD1 CATSDWGTAQETQYF TGTGCCACCAGTGATTGGGGGACAGCTCAAGAGACCCAGTACTTC
once TRBJ2-7 TRBV7-2 NA CASSSGFSYEQYF TGTGCCAGCAGCTCCGGGTTCTCCTACGAGCAGTACTTC
NA TRBJ2-7 TRBV5-1 NA CASRWGSEAYEQYF TGCGCCAGCAGGTGGGGTAGCGAGGCCTACGAGCAGTACTTC
NA TRBJ2-1 TRBV28 TRBD1 CASSFLTGGLGNEQFF TGTGCCAGCAGTTTTTTGACAGGGGGCTTGGGAAATGAGCAGTTCTTC
NA TRBJ2-4 TRBV7-2 TRBD2 CASSPLGREGAKNIQYF TGTGCCAGCAGCCCCTTGGGACGGGAGGGAGCCAAAAACATTCAGTACTTC
few TRBJ1-1 TRBV15 NA CATSRSRTQMNTEAFF TGTGCCACCAGCAGATCACGGACACAAATGAACACTGAAGCTTTCTTT
NA TRBJ2-7 TRBV5-1 TRBD1 CASSPTGTYEQYF TGCGCCAGCAGCCCGACAGGGACCTACGAGCAGTACTTC
NA TRBJ1-1 TRBV6-5 NA CASSIRQRAFF TGTGCCAGCAGTATTCGACAAAGAGCTTTCTTT
NA TRBJ1-1 TRBV29-1 TRBD1 CSVESRGQGYGEAFF TGCAGCGTTGAAAGTAGGGGACAGGGTTACGGTGAAGCTTTCTTT
NA TRBJ2-7 TRBV7-9 TRBD2 CASSLWVTSGRFGEQYF TGTGCCAGCAGCTTATGGGTGACTAGCGGGAGGTTCGGCGAGCAGTACTTC
NA TRBJ2-2 TRBV21-1 NA CASSKGGTANTGELFF TGTGCCAGCAGCAAAGGGGGGACAGCGAACACCGGGGAGCTGTTTTTT
NA TRBJ2-1 TRBV11-2 NA CASSFSLSNEQFF TGTGCCAGCAGCTTTTCTCTTTCCAATGAGCAGTTCTTC
few TRBJ1-3 TRBV18 NA CASSPGPSSGNTIYF TGTGCCAGCTCACCGGGGCCCTCCTCTGGAAACACCATATATTTT
NA TRBJ2-2 TRBV5-1 TRBD2 CASRLAGAVTGELFF TGCGCCAGCAGGCTAGCGGGAGCAGTCACCGGGGAGCTGTTTTTT
NA TRBJ2-1 TRBV5-5 TRBD2 CASSPGLAGDYNEQFF TGTGCCAGCAGCCCGGGACTAGCGGGGGACTACAATGAGCAGTTCTTC
NA TRBJ2-2 TRBV5-8 TRBD2 CASSPLLAVNTGELFF TGTGCCAGCAGCCCGCTACTAGCGGTGAACACCGGGGAGCTGTTTTTT
NA TRBJ1-1 TRBV29-1 NA CSVLAGEAEAFF TGCAGCGTTCTAGCGGGGGAGGCTGAAGCTTTCTTT
NA TRBJ1-6 TRBV5-1 TRBD1 CASSFNGQGHSPLHF TGCGCCAGCAGCTTTAACGGACAGGGACATTCACCCCTCCACTTT
NA TRBJ2-2 TRBV5-4 NA CASSPDTGELFF TGTGCCAGCAGCCCTGACACCGGGGAGCTGTTTTTT
NA TRBJ1-4 TRBV4-3 NA CASSQWGGRDEKLFF TGCGCCAGCAGCCAATGGGGGGGCCGCGATGAAAAACTGTTTTTT
NA TRBJ1-6 TRBV7-9 NA CASSPDTNSPLHF TGTGCCAGCAGCCCGGACACGAATTCACCCCTCCACTTT
NA TRBJ1-6 TRBV28 NA CASSFGQTYNSPLHF TGTGCCAGCAGTTTTGGGCAGACCTATAATTCACCCCTCCACTTT
NA TRBJ1-1 TRBV12-3/TRBV12-4 NA CASSLARNTEAFF TGTGCCAGCAGTTTAGCCCGGAACACTGAAGCTTTCTTT